This TCR beta chain was profiled in a study of blood T cell repertoires in COVID-19. Libraries were prepared by immunoSEQ multiplex PCR; TCRdb keeps only in-frame clonotypes and omits some of them. The table includes about 150,000 clones, 80% to 90% detected once. Sequences were obtained from peripheral blood. The clonotype comes from a man aged 70-80 years with acute or convalescent COVID-19.

The CDR3 DNA follows: TGCAGCGTTGAAAAGAGAGGGACAGGGGGCGGGAGAACTGAAGCTTTCTTT. It translates to CSVEKRGTGGGRTEAFF. The rearrangement uses TRBV29-1 and TRBJ1-1; 12 bases are shared with TRBD1. In germline, CDR1 is SQVTM, CDR2 ANQGSEA. After removal of 2 bases from V and 5 bases from J, the junction contained 12 bases not matched to a gene. The CDR3 covers 17 residues.